This TCR beta chain emerged from a study of cytomegalovirus exposure and HLA in healthy donors. PCR employed 60 Vbeta and 13 Jbeta primers. Repertoires were generated with immunoSEQ multiplex PCR, while TCRdb's copy carries only in-frame clones and drops some. The profile shows roughly 200,000 clones, roughly four fifths of them singletons. The ends were cut back, 5 bases at V and 5 bases at J, with 15 bases in the middle. Germline CDR1 MNHNS, CDR2 SASEGT. The CDR3 has 14 residues. Study-wide findings and caveats: A likely sequencing artifact accounted for one observed cluster of highly shared sequence variants. Differences between HLA loci emerged in a later analysis of TCR association rates, with DRB1 most and HLA-C fewest.

About this clone itself: What it binds is unknown.

This receptor was taken from a male donor in good health and CMV-seronegative. The sequenced sample was PBMCs. This chain joins TRBV6-1 and TRBJ1-1; D might be TRBD1 (6 bases). The CDR3 region is CASSKSTGLTEAFF. Written as DNA, the CDR3 is TGTGCCAGCAGTAAATCGACAGGATTAACTGAAGCTTTCTTT.